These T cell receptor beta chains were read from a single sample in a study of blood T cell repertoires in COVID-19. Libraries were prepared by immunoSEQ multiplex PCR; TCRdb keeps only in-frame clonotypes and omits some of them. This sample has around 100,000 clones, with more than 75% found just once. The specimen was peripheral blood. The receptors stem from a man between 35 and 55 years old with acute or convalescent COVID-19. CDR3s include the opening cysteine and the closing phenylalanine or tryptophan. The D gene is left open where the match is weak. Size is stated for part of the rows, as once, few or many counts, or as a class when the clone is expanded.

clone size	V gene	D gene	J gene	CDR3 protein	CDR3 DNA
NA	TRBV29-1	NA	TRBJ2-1	CSVEGAGPYNEQFF	TGCAGCGTTGAGGGCGCGGGACCTTACAATGAGCAGTTCTTC
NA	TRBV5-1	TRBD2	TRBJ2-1	CASSGLAGYNEQFF	TGCGCCAGCTCCGGACTAGCGGGGTACAATGAGCAGTTCTTC
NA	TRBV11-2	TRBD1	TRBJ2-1	CAISTGNYNEQFF	TGTGCCATCTCGACAGGGAACTACAATGAGCAGTTCTTC
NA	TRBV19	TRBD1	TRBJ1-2	CASSGPSAGQANYGYTF	TGTGCCAGTAGTGGACCCTCCGCGGGACAGGCAAACTATGGCTACACCTTC
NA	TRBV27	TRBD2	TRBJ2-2	CASSPWGGTAGELFF	TGTGCCAGCTCCCCCTGGGGGGGTACCGCCGGGGAGCTGTTTTTT
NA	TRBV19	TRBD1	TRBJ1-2	CASCLLGQGDYGYTF	TGTGCCAGTTGCCTTCTAGGACAGGGGGACTATGGCTACACCTTC
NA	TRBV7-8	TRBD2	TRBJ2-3	CASSLVTGGDTDTQYF	TGTGCCAGCAGCTTAGTAACCGGGGGGGACACAGATACGCAGTATTTT
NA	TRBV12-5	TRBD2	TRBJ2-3	CASGLLLAGTYTDTQYF	TGTGCTAGTGGTTTGCTTCTAGCGGGGACGTACACAGATACGCAGTATTTT
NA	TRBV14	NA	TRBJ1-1	CASSHANRNTEAFF	TGTGCCAGCAGCCACGCCAACAGGAACACTGAAGCTTTCTTT
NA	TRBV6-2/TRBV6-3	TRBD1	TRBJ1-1	CASSRDRGLEAFF	TGTGCCAGCAGCAGGGACAGGGGACTCGAAGCTTTCTTT
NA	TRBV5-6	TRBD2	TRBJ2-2	CASSLAGGPSTGELFF	TGTGCCAGCAGCTTGGCGGGAGGGCCGAGCACCGGGGAGCTGTTTTTT
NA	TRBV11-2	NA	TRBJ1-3	CASGEGRSSGNTIYF	TGTGCCAGCGGGGAGGGACGGTCCTCTGGAAACACCATATATTTT
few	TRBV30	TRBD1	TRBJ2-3	CAWGGHRGRVDTQYF	TGTGCCTGGGGGGGCCACAGGGGGCGGGTAGATACGCAGTATTTT
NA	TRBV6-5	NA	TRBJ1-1	CASRADRMNTEAFF	TGTGCCAGCAGAGCGGACCGAATGAACACTGAAGCTTTCTTT
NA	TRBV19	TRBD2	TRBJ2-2	CASSRTSGGTGELFF	TGTGCCAGTAGTAGAACTAGCGGAGGCACCGGGGAGCTGTTTTTT
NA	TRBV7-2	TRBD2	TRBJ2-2	CASSTRGAPDTGELFF	TGTGCCAGCAGCACGCGGGGGGCCCCCGACACCGGGGAGCTGTTTTTT
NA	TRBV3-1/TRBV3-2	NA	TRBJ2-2	CASSQGDTGELFF	TGTGCCAGCAGCCAGGGAGACACCGGGGAGCTGTTTTTT
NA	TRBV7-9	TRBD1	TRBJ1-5	CASSSDRGPGQPQHF	TGTGCCAGCAGCTCAGACAGGGGGCCTGGTCAGCCCCAGCATTTT
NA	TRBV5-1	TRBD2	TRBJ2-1	CASSLPGTSGSSSYNEQFF	TGCGCCAGCAGCCTACCCGGGACTAGCGGGTCCTCCTCCTACAATGAGCAGTTCTTC
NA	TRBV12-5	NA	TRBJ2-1	CASGLSSVKELDEQFF	TGTGCTAGTGGTTTGTCATCCGTAAAGGAGTTGGATGAGCAGTTCTTC
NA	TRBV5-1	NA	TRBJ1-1	CASNPYRGSTEAFF	TGCGCCAGCAACCCATATAGGGGGAGCACTGAAGCTTTCTTT
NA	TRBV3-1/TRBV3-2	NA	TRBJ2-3	CASSLTSFWGTDTQYF	TGTGCCAGCAGCCTAACTAGTTTTTGGGGCACAGATACGCAGTATTTT
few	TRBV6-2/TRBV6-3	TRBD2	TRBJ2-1	CASSPWKQRGGSHEQFF	TGTGCCAGCAGCCCGTGGAAGCAGCGGGGGGGCAGCCATGAGCAGTTCTTC
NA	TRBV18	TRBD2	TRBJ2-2	CASSPPGLATTGELFF	TGTGCCAGCTCACCCCCGGGACTAGCGACCACCGGGGAGCTGTTTTTT
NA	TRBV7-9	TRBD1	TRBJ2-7	CASSAEGAREQYF	TGTGCCAGCAGTGCTGAGGGGGCTCGGGAGCAGTACTTC
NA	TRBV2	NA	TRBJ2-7	CASSERGSTEQYF	TGTGCCAGCAGTGAAAGGGGTAGCACCGAGCAGTACTTC
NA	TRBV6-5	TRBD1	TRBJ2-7	CASTRGQGGNEQYF	TGTGCCAGCACCCGGGGACAGGGGGGGAACGAGCAGTACTTC